The present entry profiles one T cell receptor beta chain with its context. The source of the sample is a study of blood T cell repertoires in COVID-19. Whole-study context: Samples representing acute and convalescent COVID-19 were sourced from the United States, Italy and Spain.

V was clipped by 5 bases and J by 4 bases, with 8 bases between them. CDR3 size: 12 residues. Germline V gene sequence: CDR1 SNHLY, CDR2 FYNNEI. The assay was immunoSEQ multiplex PCR, and TCRdb's table has in-frame clones only and misses some. The table records around 100,000 clones, more than 75% of them present only once. The material sequenced was peripheral blood. V is TRBV2 and J is TRBJ1-2; no firm D call. This sequence originates from a man in his fifties with active or convalescent COVID-19. CDR3 DNA sequence: TGTGCCAGCAGTCAAACAGCCTATGGCTACACCTTC. Amino acid sequence: CASSQTAYGYTF.